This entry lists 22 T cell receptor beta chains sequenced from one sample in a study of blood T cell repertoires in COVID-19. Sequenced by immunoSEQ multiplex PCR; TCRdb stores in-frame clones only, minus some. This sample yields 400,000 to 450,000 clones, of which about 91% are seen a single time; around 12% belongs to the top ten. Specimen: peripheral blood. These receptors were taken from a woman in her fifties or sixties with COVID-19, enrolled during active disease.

CDR3 in DNA: TGCGCCAGTGCGACAGGCTCGAACACTGAAGCTTTCTTT. Translating it yields CASATGSNTEAFF. J is TRBJ1-1 and V is TRBV5-1; a weak D match, TRBD1 (6 bases). CDR1 and CDR2 (germline): SGHRS, YFSETQ. The CDR3 is 13 amino acids. V lost 8 bases, J lost 1 base, and 12 bases lay in between.

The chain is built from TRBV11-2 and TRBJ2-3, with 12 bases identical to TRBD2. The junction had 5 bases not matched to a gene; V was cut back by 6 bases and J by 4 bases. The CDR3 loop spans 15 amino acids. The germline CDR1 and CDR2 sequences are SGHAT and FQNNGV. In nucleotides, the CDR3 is TGTGCCAGCAGTCGGACTAGCGGGGACTCAGATACGCAGTATTTT. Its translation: CASSRTSGDSDTQYF.

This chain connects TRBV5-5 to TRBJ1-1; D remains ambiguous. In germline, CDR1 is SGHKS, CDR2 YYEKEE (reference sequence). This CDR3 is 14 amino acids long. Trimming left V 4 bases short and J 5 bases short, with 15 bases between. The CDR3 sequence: CASSPRAQKTEAFF. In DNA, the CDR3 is TGTGCCAGCAGCCCGAGGGCCCAAAAGACTGAAGCTTTCTTT.

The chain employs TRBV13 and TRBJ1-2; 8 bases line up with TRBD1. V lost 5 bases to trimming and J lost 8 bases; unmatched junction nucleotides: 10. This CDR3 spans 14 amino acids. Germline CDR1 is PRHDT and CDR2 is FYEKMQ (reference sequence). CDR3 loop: CASSTGDRSLGYTF. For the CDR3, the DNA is TGTGCCAGCAGCACGGGGGACAGGTCTTTGGGCTACACCTTC.

The CDR3 spells CASSQPGADTQYF. CDR3 nucleotides: TGTGCCAGCAGCCAACCAGGGGCAGATACGCAGTATTTT. The chain carries TRBV12-3 or TRBV12-4 and TRBJ2-3; TRBD1 is a possible D gene (6 bases). V was pared by 6 bases and J by 4 bases, with 11 bases between. This CDR3 comprises 13 residues.

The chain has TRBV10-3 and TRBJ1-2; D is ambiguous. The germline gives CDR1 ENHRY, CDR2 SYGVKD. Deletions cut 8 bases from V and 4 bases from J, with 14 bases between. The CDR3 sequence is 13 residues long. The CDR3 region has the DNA TGTGCCATCGGAGGCAGCCAGAGCTATGGCTACACCTTC. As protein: CAIGGSQSYGYTF.

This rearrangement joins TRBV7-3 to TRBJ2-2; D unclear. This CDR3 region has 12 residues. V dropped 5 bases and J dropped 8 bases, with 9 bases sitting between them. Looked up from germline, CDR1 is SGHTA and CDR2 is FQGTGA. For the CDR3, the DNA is TGTGCCAGCAGCCCCCCAGGAGGGGAGCTGTTTTTT. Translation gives CASSPPGGELFF.

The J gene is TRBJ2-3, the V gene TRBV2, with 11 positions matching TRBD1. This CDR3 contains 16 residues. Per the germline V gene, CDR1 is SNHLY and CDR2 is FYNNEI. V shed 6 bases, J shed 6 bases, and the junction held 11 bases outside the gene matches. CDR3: CASRKRTGGGEDTQYF. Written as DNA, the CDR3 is TGTGCCAGCAGGAAGCGGACAGGGGGCGGTGAGGATACGCAGTATTTT.

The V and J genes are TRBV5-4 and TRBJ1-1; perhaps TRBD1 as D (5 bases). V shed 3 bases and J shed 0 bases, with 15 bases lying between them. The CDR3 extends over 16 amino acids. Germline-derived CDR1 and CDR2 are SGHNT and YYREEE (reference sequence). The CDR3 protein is CASSSGLGVVNTEAFF. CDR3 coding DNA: TGTGCCAGCAGCTCTGGTCTAGGGGTGGTGAACACTGAAGCTTTCTTT.

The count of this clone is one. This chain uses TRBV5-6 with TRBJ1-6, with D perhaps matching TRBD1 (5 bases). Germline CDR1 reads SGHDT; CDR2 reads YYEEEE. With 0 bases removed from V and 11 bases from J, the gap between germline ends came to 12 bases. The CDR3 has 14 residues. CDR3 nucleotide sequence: TGTGCCAGCAGCTTGGATCTGGGGCTCACACCCCTCCACTTT. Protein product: CASSLDLGLTPLHF.

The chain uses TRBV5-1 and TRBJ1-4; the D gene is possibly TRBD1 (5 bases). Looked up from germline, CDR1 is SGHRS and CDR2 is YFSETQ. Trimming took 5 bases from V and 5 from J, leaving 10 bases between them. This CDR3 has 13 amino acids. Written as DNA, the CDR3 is TGCGCCAGCAGAGAGCAGGGAAATGAAAAACTGTTTTTT. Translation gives CASREQGNEKLFF.

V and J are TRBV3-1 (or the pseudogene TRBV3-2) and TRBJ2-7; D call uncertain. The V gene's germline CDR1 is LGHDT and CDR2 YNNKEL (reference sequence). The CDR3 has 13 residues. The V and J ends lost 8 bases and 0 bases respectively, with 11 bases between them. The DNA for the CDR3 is TGTGCCAGCGCCGACCGGAGCTCCTACGAGCAGTACTTC. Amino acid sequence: CASADRSSYEQYF.

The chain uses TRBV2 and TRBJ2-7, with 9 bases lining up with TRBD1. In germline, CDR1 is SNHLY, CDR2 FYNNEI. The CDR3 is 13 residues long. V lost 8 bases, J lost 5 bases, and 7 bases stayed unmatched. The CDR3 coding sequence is TGTGCCAGCGCCGTACAGGGGGCGGACGAGCAGTACTTC. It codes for CASAVQGADEQYF.

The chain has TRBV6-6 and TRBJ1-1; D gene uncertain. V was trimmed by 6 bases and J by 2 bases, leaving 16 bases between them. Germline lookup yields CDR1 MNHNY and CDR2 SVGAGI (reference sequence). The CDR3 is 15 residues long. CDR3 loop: CASRTDAAPNTEAFF. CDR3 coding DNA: TGTGCCAGCAGGACTGACGCAGCGCCTAACACTGAAGCTTTCTTT.

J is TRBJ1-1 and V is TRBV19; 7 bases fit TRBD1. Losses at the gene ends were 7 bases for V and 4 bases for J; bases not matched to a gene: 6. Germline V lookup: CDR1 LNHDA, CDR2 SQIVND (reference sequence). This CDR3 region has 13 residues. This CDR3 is CASTDRVRTEAFF. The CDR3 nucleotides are TGTGCCAGTACCGACAGGGTGCGCACTGAAGCTTTCTTT.

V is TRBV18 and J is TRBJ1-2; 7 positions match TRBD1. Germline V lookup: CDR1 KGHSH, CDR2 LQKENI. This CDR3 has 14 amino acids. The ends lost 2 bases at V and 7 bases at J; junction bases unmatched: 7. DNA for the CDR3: TGTGCCAGCTCACCATCCGGGACAGTGGGTGGCTACACCTTC. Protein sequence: CASSPSGTVGGYTF.

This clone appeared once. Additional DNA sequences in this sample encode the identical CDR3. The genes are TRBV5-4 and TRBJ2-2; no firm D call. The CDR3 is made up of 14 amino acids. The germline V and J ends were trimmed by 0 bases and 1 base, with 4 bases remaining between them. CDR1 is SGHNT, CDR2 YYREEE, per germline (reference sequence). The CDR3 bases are TGTGCCAGCAGCTTGGCGGGGAACACCGGGGAGCTGTTTTTT. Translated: CASSLAGNTGELFF.

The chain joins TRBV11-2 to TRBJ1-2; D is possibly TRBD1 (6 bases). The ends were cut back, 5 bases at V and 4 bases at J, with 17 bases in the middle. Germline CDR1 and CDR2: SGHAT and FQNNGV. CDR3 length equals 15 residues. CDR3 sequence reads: CASSPDRSKIYGYTF. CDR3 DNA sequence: TGTGCCAGCAGCCCAGACAGGAGTAAGATCTATGGCTACACCTTC.

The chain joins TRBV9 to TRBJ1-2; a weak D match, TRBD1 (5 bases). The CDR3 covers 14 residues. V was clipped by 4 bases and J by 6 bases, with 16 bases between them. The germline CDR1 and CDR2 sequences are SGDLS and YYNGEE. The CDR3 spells CASSRSGGVDGYTF. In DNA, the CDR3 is TGTGCCAGCAGCCGCTCGGGGGGTGTCGATGGCTACACCTTC.

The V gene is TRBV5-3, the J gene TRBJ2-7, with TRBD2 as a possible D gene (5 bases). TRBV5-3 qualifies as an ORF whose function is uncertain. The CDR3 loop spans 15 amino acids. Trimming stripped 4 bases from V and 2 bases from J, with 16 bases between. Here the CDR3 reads CARSLEGTGTYEQYF. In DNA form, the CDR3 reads TGTGCCAGAAGCCTGGAAGGTACGGGGACCTACGAGCAGTACTTC.

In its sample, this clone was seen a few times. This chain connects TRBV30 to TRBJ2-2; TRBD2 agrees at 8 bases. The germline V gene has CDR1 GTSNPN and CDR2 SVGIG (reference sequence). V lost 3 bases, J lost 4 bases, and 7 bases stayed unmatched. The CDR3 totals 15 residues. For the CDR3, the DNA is TGTGCCTGGAGCGCTCCGGGGGGGAGCACCGGGGAGCTGTTTTTT. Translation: CAWSAPGGSTGELFF.

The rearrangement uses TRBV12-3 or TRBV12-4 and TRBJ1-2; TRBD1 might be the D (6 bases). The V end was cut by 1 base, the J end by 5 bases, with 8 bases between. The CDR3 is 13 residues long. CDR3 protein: CASSLGTEYGYTF. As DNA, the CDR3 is TGTGCCAGCAGTTTAGGGACAGAATATGGCTACACCTTC.